This T cell receptor beta chain was profiled in a study of CD8 T cells in ankylosing spondylitis. Whole-study results and caveats: Ankylosing spondylitis blood appeared to carry a characteristic TCR beta motif of seven to nine highly homologous variants. Certain motif variants had earlier appeared in reactive arthritis synovial fluid and blood. Matched ankylosing spondylitis synovial fluid reportedly showed significant enrichment of disease-linked clones.

The ends were cut back, 0 bases at V and 2 bases at J, with 15 bases in the middle. The CDR3 covers 17 residues. Germline CDR1 and CDR2: LGHNA and YNFKEQ. By quantitative 5'-RACE with molecular barcodes, the TCR beta libraries were made. TCRdb called the 5' RACE reads again in MiXCR, with one record for every CDR3 protein. The sample holds 200,000 to 250,000 distinct CDR3 sequences; roughly 24% are singletons and the top ten take about 6.2%. A note on this clonotype: Its antigen remains unidentified.

The TCR originated in a male donor with ankylosing spondylitis or in good health (not recorded which). Sequencing was carried out using blood, either unsorted or a sorted T cell fraction (not recorded which). The chain joins TRBV4-2 to TRBJ2-3; no clear D gene. CDR3 sequence: CASSQDWALRNTDTQYF. The CDR3 bases are TGTGCCAGCAGCCAAGACTGGGCTCTTCGAAACACAGATACGCAGTATTTT.